The rows below give T cell receptor beta chains drawn from one sample of a study of CD8+ T cells in alopecia areata. Only in-frame clones appear in the TCRdb table, and some are missing; sequencing was by immunoSEQ multiplex PCR. The repertoire consists of 140,000 to 150,000 clones, with roughly 46% occurring once and the leading ten covering roughly 0.92%. The sample in question was CD4+ T cells sorted from blood, obtained at week 0. Every receptor here comes from a human donor with alopecia areata. Each CDR3 is given with its conserved first and last residue. Each record gives: D gene, clone size, V gene, J gene, CDR3 protein, CDR3 DNA. The D gene is left open where the match is weak. The size field is filled for only some rows; it gives once, few, many or a size class.

>-|-|TRBV5-1|TRBJ2-3
CASSSGGTDTQYF
TGCGCCAGCAGCTCGGGGGGCACAGATACGCAGTATTTT
>-|few|TRBV30|TRBJ2-5
CAWAPGTQTQYF
TGTGCCTGGGCCCCCGGGACTCAGACCCAGTACTTC
>-|few|TRBV29-1|TRBJ2-7
CSVRLNYEQYF
TGCAGCGTTCGGTTAAACTACGAGCAGTACTTC
>-|-|TRBV4-1|TRBJ2-7
CASSHNRAEQYF
TGCGCCAGCAGCCACAACAGGGCAGAGCAGTACTTC
>TRBD2|-|TRBV5-4|TRBJ2-5
CASSLVAGGQETQYF
TGTGCCAGCAGCTTGGTAGCGGGAGGGCAAGAGACCCAGTACTTC
>-|-|TRBV9|TRBJ2-1
CASSQFLAPNEQFF
TGTGCCAGCAGCCAATTCTTAGCGCCAAATGAGCAGTTCTTC
>TRBD2|-|TRBV29-1|TRBJ2-1
CSAGGLPVNEQFF
TGCAGCGCCGGGGGACTACCGGTCAATGAGCAGTTCTTC
>-|once|TRBV30|TRBJ2-7
CAWAQRATYEQYF
TGTGCCTGGGCCCAGCGTGCCACCTACGAGCAGTACTTC
>-|few|TRBV7-2|TRBJ2-1
CASSRRSGWGSYNEQFF
TGTGCCAGCAGCCGACGGTCGGGATGGGGTTCCTACAATGAGCAGTTCTTC
>TRBD1|few|TRBV25-1|TRBJ1-2
CASAYRGGYGYTF
TGTGCCAGCGCGTACAGGGGGGGCTATGGCTACACCTTC
>-|-|TRBV27|TRBJ2-1
CASSLLGRRHNEQFF
TGTGCCAGCAGTTTACTGGGCCGACGACACAATGAGCAGTTCTTC
>TRBD2|-|TRBV30|TRBJ2-1
CAWSVSLRLANNEQFF
TGTGCCTGGAGTGTAAGTTTGAGACTAGCTAACAATGAGCAGTTCTTC
>-|few|TRBV7-2|TRBJ2-5
CASSQGGESETQYF
TGTGCCAGCAGCCAAGGAGGGGAGTCGGAGACCCAGTACTTC
>-|once|TRBV15|TRBJ2-5
CATSRGPNPETQYF
TGTGCCACCAGCCGAGGACCGAACCCGGAGACCCAGTACTTC
>-|few|TRBV29-1|TRBJ2-1
CSVEPRESILGNEQFF
TGCAGCGTTGAGCCCCGGGAGTCGATCCTGGGGAATGAGCAGTTCTTC
>-|-|TRBV30|TRBJ2-5
CAWYSRETQYF
TGTGCCTGGTATAGTCGAGAGACCCAGTACTTC
>-|-|TRBV5-1|TRBJ1-1
CASSLQRMNTEAFF
TGCGCCAGCAGCCTACAAAGGATGAACACTGAAGCTTTCTTT
>TRBD1|-|TRBV6-6|TRBJ2-5
CASSRGQQETQYF
TGTGCCAGCAGCCGGGGACAGCAAGAGACCCAGTACTTC
>-|-|TRBV2|TRBJ1-5
CASSEAKGKRQPQHF
TGTGCCAGCAGTGAAGCGAAGGGGAAGAGGCAGCCCCAGCATTTT
>-|-|TRBV30|TRBJ2-3
CAWSMGRSTDTQYF
TGTGCCTGGAGTATGGGACGATCCACAGATACGCAGTATTTT
>TRBD1|-|TRBV4-2|TRBJ2-3
CASSPRTGLLYF
TGTGCCAGCAGCCCACGGACAGGTCTTCTCTATTTT
>-|few|TRBV29-1|TRBJ1-3
CSVESPGAGNTIYF
TGCAGCGTTGAATCTCCAGGGGCTGGAAACACCATATATTTT
>TRBD1|-|TRBV9|TRBJ1-4
CASSVGGGVEKLFF
TGTGCCAGCAGCGTTGGAGGGGGCGTTGAAAAACTGTTTTTT
>TRBD2|few|TRBV28|TRBJ2-1
CASSFPGGRAGEQFF
TGTGCCAGCAGTTTCCCGGGCGGGAGGGCCGGCGAGCAGTTCTTC
>-|-|TRBV5-4|TRBJ1-5
CASSPGPVDQPQHF
TGTGCCAGCAGCCCGGGACCGGTGGATCAGCCCCAGCATTTT
>-|-|TRBV15|TRBJ2-3
CATSKGAPDTQYF
TGTGCCACCAGCAAAGGGGCCCCAGATACGCAGTATTTT
>TRBD2|few|TRBV2|TRBJ2-7
CASSDQASGTYEQYF
TGTGCCAGCAGTGATCAGGCTAGCGGGACCTACGAGCAGTACTTC
>-|few|TRBV7-2|TRBJ1-5
CASAREGSNQPQHF
TGTGCCAGCGCCAGGGAAGGAAGCAATCAGCCCCAGCATTTT
>-|-|TRBV21-1|TRBJ2-1
CASSKTSGSSSYNEQFF
TGTGCCAGCAGCAAAACTAGCGGGTCCAGCTCCTACAATGAGCAGTTCTTC
>TRBD1|-|TRBV7-2|TRBJ2-1
CASSPGRDSARGEQFF
TGTGCCAGCAGCCCCGGCCGGGACAGCGCTAGGGGGGAGCAGTTCTTC
>-|-|TRBV27|TRBJ2-3
CASSLKGLGTDTQYF
TGTGCCAGCAGTTTAAAGGGTCTCGGCACAGATACGCAGTATTTT
>-|-|TRBV30|TRBJ1-5
CAWSGGSNQPQHF
TGTGCCTGGAGTGGGGGGAGCAATCAGCCCCAGCATTTT
>-|-|TRBV5-6|TRBJ1-2
CASRREIDGYTF
TGTGCCAGCAGGCGGGAGATCGATGGCTACACCTTC
>-|few|TRBV30|TRBJ2-2
CAWSRGAGNTGELFF
TGTGCCTGGAGTAGGGGGGCCGGGAACACCGGGGAGCTGTTTTTT
>-|-|TRBV7-8|TRBJ1-1
CASSLIRGSEAFF
TGTGCCAGCAGCTTAATCCGGGGCAGTGAAGCTTTCTTT
>TRBD2|-|TRBV9|TRBJ2-6
CASSVEVGREGASGANVLTF
TGTGCCAGCAGCGTAGAGGTTGGGAGGGAAGGAGCCTCTGGGGCCAACGTCCTGACTTTC
>-|few|TRBV6-6|TRBJ1-5
CASSYSGQPQHF
TGTGCCAGCAGTTACTCAGGGCAGCCCCAGCATTTT
>-|-|TRBV29-1|TRBJ1-2
CSVDEDPTGYGYTF
TGCAGCGTTGACGAGGACCCAACCGGCTATGGCTACACCTTC
>-|-|TRBV5-1|TRBJ1-2
CASSLVTGSLDGYTF
TGCGCCAGCAGCTTGGTCACAGGGAGTCTGGATGGCTACACCTTC
>TRBD1|-|TRBV10-3|TRBJ2-5
CAISESGAGGGETQYF
TGTGCCATCAGTGAGTCCGGCGCAGGGGGCGGGGAGACCCAGTACTTC
>-|few|TRBV4-2|TRBJ2-5
CASSQGGGQVQETQYF
TGTGCCAGCAGCCAGGGAGGCGGACAGGTCCAAGAGACCCAGTACTTC
>-|-|TRBV11-3|TRBJ2-1
CASSLGSFYNEQFF
TGTGCCAGCAGCTTGGGGTCCTTCTACAATGAGCAGTTCTTC
>-|-|TRBV30|TRBJ2-3
CAWSTEADTQYF
TGTGCCTGGAGTACCGAGGCAGATACGCAGTATTTT
>-|-|TRBV15|TRBJ2-1
CATSTSLGEQFF
TGTGCCACCAGTACTAGCCTGGGTGAGCAGTTCTTC
>-|-|TRBV6-6|TRBJ1-5
CASTNFGQPQHF
TGTGCCAGCACGAATTTTGGGCAGCCCCAGCATTTT
>TRBD1|-|TRBV7-2|TRBJ1-5
CASSSQGALSNQPQHF
TGTGCCAGCAGCTCTCAGGGGGCGCTTAGCAATCAGCCCCAGCATTTT
>-|-|TRBV9|TRBJ2-1
CASSVGVNEQFF
TGTGCCAGCAGCGTAGGGGTCAATGAGCAGTTCTTC
>TRBD1|-|TRBV5-1|TRBJ2-7
CASRRTGTGGDLSYEQYF
TGCGCCAGCAGAAGAACCGGGACAGGGGGCGATCTGTCCTACGAGCAGTACTTC
>-|few|TRBV29-1|TRBJ2-2
CSVEPPTRLTGELFF
TGCAGCGTTGAACCCCCGACCAGACTAACCGGGGAGCTGTTTTTT
>TRBD1|-|TRBV9|TRBJ2-1
CASSRQGSNEQFF
TGTGCCAGCAGCCGACAGGGGAGCAATGAGCAGTTCTTC
>-|-|TRBV27|TRBJ2-7
CASSSVLGVPHYEQYF
TGTGCCAGCAGTTCGGTATTGGGTGTTCCTCACTACGAGCAGTACTTC
>-|-|TRBV30|TRBJ2-1
CAWRVAEQFF
TGTGCCTGGAGGGTAGCAGAGCAGTTCTTC
>TRBD1|-|TRBV29-1|TRBJ2-2
CSTRTGKNTGELFF
TGCAGCACACGGACAGGGAAAAACACCGGGGAGCTGTTTTTT